What follows are 21 T cell receptor beta chains derived from one specimen sequenced in a study of T-cell memory formation after mild COVID-19. TCRdb independently ran MiXCR on the 5' RACE reads; one entry per CDR3 protein. The data contain 400,000 to 500,000 distinct CDR3 sequences, 15% to 20% of them singletons. The sample taken for sequencing was PBMCs or a T cell subset sorted from them (not recorded which). Every receptor here comes from an adult woman who had mild COVID-19 (a few samples of this study predate the infection). Cell type and time point are not known.

The chain combines TRBV7-8 with TRBJ1-5, with 9 bases that match TRBD1. This CDR3 comprises 17 residues. Germline-derived CDR1 and CDR2 are SGHVS and FQNEAQ. V was clipped by 7 bases and J by 3 bases; unmatched bases: 13. The CDR3 DNA follows: TGTGCCAGCACCCTACAGACAGGGGGGCCCCTCAATCAGCCCCAGCATTTT. This translates into CASTLQTGGPLNQPQHF.

This clonotype was counted only a few times. The genes are TRBV6-1 and TRBJ2-4; 15 positions agree with TRBD2. Germline assignment: CDR1 MNHNS and CDR2 SASEGT. CDR3 length: 19 residues. Germline trimming cut 5 bases from V and 1 base from J; bases unmatched to any gene: 9. The CDR3 nucleotides are TGTGCCAGCAGTCGGGAAGGACTAGCGGGGGGGCCCGCCAAAAACATTCAGTACTTC. Translating it yields CASSREGLAGGPAKNIQYF.

Only a few counts were recorded for this clonotype. This sequence joins TRBV29-1 and TRBJ1-2; a possible D gene is TRBD1 (6 bases). CDR1 SQVTM and CDR2 ANQGSEA come from the germline V gene. This CDR3 is built from 14 residues. Trimming removed 2 bases from V and 6 bases from J, with 16 bases in between. CDR3 region: CSVETGSSFNGYTF. The CDR3 DNA is TGCAGCGTTGAAACAGGGTCATCGTTTAATGGCTACACCTTC. Full variable domain (rest looked up from reference TRBV29-1 and TRBJ1-2): SAVISQKPSRDICQRGTSLTIQCQVDSQVTMMFWYRQQPGQSLTLIATANQGSEATYESGFVIDKFPISRPNLTFSTLTVSNMSPEDSSIYLCSVETGSSFNGYTFGSGTRLTVV.

This chain links TRBV5-1 with TRBJ2-7, with TRBD2 matching over 9 bases. V gave up 6 bases and J gave up 0 bases; unmatched junction bases: 4. The CDR3 loop spans 14 amino acids. The V gene's germline CDR1 is SGHRS and CDR2 YFSETQ. The CDR3 DNA follows: TGCGCCAGCAAAGCGGGGGGAAGCTCCTACGAGCAGTACTTC. Translation gives CASKAGGSSYEQYF.

The table lists this clonotype with a few counts. This chain joins TRBV2 and TRBJ1-1, with no clear D. This CDR3 has 13 amino acids. V dropped 7 bases and J dropped 1 base, with 10 bases sitting between them. Germline V CDR1 and CDR2: SNHLY, FYNNEI. In DNA form, the CDR3 reads TGTGCCAGCACCGTTGGGAGGAACACTGAAGCTTTCTTT. Translation: CASTVGRNTEAFF.

This clonotype came up many times. The J gene is TRBJ2-7, the V gene TRBV7-9, with 14 bases lining up with TRBD2. The CDR3 is 17 residues long. The junction had 4 bases not matched to a gene; V was cut back by 2 bases and J by 1 base. Germline CDR1 SEHNR, CDR2 FQNEAQ (reference sequence). CDR3 amino acids: CASSLWTSGGTSYEQYF. CDR3 in DNA: TGTGCCAGCAGCTTATGGACTAGCGGGGGGACTTCCTACGAGCAGTACTTC.

This clonotype was detected a few times. The chain uses TRBV12-5 and TRBJ2-2, with D tentatively TRBD1 (5 bases). Germline CDR1 and CDR2: LGHNT and FRNRAP. There are 16 residues in the CDR3. Trimming removed 6 bases from V and 0 bases from J, with 14 bases in between. CDR3 residues: CASGADREANTGELFF. The DNA for the CDR3 is TGTGCTAGTGGGGCCGACAGAGAAGCGAACACCGGGGAGCTGTTTTTT. Supplemented by reference TRBV12-5 and TRBJ2-2, the full variable domain reads DARVTQTPRHKVTEMGQEVTMRCQPILGHNTVFWYRQTMMQGLELLAYFRNRAPLDDSGMPKDRFSAEMPDATLATLKIQPSEPRDSAVYFCASGADREANTGELFFGEGSRLTVL.

J is TRBJ2-5 and V is TRBV7-6; 10 nucleotides agree with TRBD2. V was pared by 5 bases and J by 4 bases, with 10 bases of the junction left unmatched. The CDR3 is made up of 16 amino acids. Germline lookup yields CDR1 SGHVS and CDR2 FNYEAQ. The chain's CDR3 is CASSPLSGRVTETQYF. CDR3 sequence (DNA): TGTGCCAGCAGCCCCCTGAGCGGGAGGGTAACAGAGACCCAGTACTTC. Full variable domain (outside the CDR3, taken from reference TRBV7-6 and TRBJ2-5): GAGVSQSPRYKVTKRGQDVALRCDPISGHVSLYWYRQALGQGPEFLTYFNYEAQQDKSGLPNDRFSAERPEGSISTLTIQRTEQRDSAMYRCASSPLSGRVTETQYFGPGTRLLVL.

Only a few counts were recorded for this clonotype. This chain joins TRBV7-9 and TRBJ2-3; D is uncertain. Trimming shortened V by 2 bases and J by 4 bases, and 10 bases separated the two germline ends. Germline V gives CDR1 SEHNR, CDR2 FQNEAQ (reference sequence). The CDR3 covers 14 residues. The CDR3: CASSLPPLADTQYF. In DNA form, the CDR3 reads TGTGCCAGCAGCTTACCCCCGTTGGCAGATACGCAGTATTTT.

V and J are TRBV12-3 or TRBV12-4 and TRBJ1-2, with a weak D call TRBD1 (5 bases). The CDR3 length is 14 residues. The V gene lost 3 bases and the J gene lost 2 bases, with 10 bases spanning the gap. The CDR3 is CASSFQGGNYGYTF. The CDR3 nucleotides read TGTGCCAGCAGTTTTCAGGGAGGAAACTATGGCTACACCTTC.

This clonotype was seen only a few times. V gene TRBV29-1 combines with J gene TRBJ2-4, with 7 bases identical to TRBD2. The junction had 3 bases not matched to a gene; V was cut back by 1 base and J by 0 bases. The CDR3 runs to 15 residues. CDR1 is SQVTM, CDR2 ANQGSEA, per germline. CDR3 residues: CSVEVGGLAKNIQYF. CDR3 DNA: TGCAGCGTTGAAGTGGGAGGGTTAGCCAAAAACATTCAGTACTTC.

This clonotype was observed a few times. The chain recombines TRBV4-2 with TRBJ2-7, with D possibly matching TRBD1 (5 bases). CDR3 size: 15 residues. V dropped 0 bases and J dropped 0 bases, with 9 bases sitting between them. Germline V CDR1 and CDR2: LGHNA, YNFKEQ. The CDR3 here is CASSQDWGRSYEQYF. CDR3 DNA: TGTGCCAGCAGCCAAGATTGGGGCCGCTCCTACGAGCAGTACTTC.

The chain couples TRBV5-1 to TRBJ2-3, with 8 nucleotides matching TRBD1. The CDR3 runs to 17 residues. CDR1 is SGHRS and CDR2 is YFSETQ in the germline V gene. V shed 4 bases, J shed 4 bases, and the junction held 14 bases outside the gene matches. The CDR3 sequence is CASSPRQGSGISDTQYF. CDR3 in DNA: TGCGCCAGCAGCCCGCGACAGGGGTCGGGGATTTCAGATACGCAGTATTTT. Full variable domain (rest looked up from reference TRBV5-1 and TRBJ2-3): KAGVTQTPRYLIKTRGQQVTLSCSPISGHRSVSWYQQTPGQGLQFLFEYFSETQRNKGNFPGRFSGRQFSNSRSEMNVSTLELGDSALYLCASSPRQGSGISDTQYFGPGTRLTVL.

This clonotype was observed a few times. The chain carries TRBV7-2 and TRBJ1-1; TRBD1 is a possible D gene (5 bases). CDR1 and CDR2 (germline): SGHTA, FQGNSA. The germline V and J ends were trimmed by 1 base and 4 bases, with 7 bases remaining between them. The CDR3 covers 13 residues. In DNA, the CDR3 is TGTGCCAGCAGCTTAGGGACAAGCACTGAAGCTTTCTTT. It codes for CASSLGTSTEAFF.

This chain uses TRBV7-9 with TRBJ1-2; D is perhaps TRBD1 (6 bases). CDR3 length equals 15 residues. With 2 bases removed from V and 6 bases from J, the gap between germline ends came to 16 bases. The V gene's germline CDR1 is SEHNR and CDR2 FQNEAQ (reference sequence). The CDR3 here is CASSLRQGIVDGYTF. Here the CDR3 DNA reads TGTGCCAGCAGCTTAAGGCAGGGGATTGTGGATGGCTACACCTTC.

The sample holds a few counts of this clonotype. This sequence joins TRBV7-2 and TRBJ2-7, with D possibly being TRBD1 (6 bases). The germline gives CDR1 SGHTA, CDR2 FQGNSA. V was pared by 1 base and J by 0 bases, with 19 bases between. This CDR3 has 18 amino acids. The CDR3 DNA reads as TGTGCCAGCAGCTTAGGCCAGGGGACCGGGACCCGCTCCTACGAGCAGTACTTC. Its translation is CASSLGQGTGTRSYEQYF. Full variable domain (missing parts from reference TRBV7-2 and TRBJ2-7): GAGVSQSPSNKVTEKGKDVELRCDPISGHTALYWYRQSLGQGLEFLIYFQGNSAPDKSGLPSDRFSAERTGGSVSTLTIQRTQQEDSAVYLCASSLGQGTGTRSYEQYFGPGTRLTVT.

The chain recombines TRBV25-1 with TRBJ2-3; D possibly corresponds to TRBD1 (7 bases). Trimming stripped 6 bases from V and 0 bases from J, with 16 bases between. This CDR3 comprises 16 residues. Per the germline V gene, CDR1 is MGHDK and CDR2 is SYGVNS. Here the CDR3 reads CASSPGSGGSTDTQYF. For the CDR3, the DNA is TGTGCCAGCAGCCCAGGATCAGGGGGGAGCACAGATACGCAGTATTTT.

V is TRBV5-1 and J is TRBJ2-7; no clear D gene. Germline CDR1 is SGHRS and CDR2 is YFSETQ. CDR3 size: 13 residues. V lost 0 bases and J lost 5, with 9 bases in between. CDR3 in amino acids: CASSLDTWDEQYF. CDR3 DNA: TGCGCCAGCAGCTTGGACACTTGGGACGAGCAGTACTTC.

In this sample, this clonotype turned up a few times. The V and J genes are TRBV5-1 and TRBJ1-2; tentative D call: TRBD1 (6 bases). V was shortened by 6 bases and J by 2 bases, with 14 bases between the two germline ends. The CDR3 is 14 residues long. Germline CDR1 and CDR2: SGHRS and YFSETQ. Here the CDR3 DNA reads TGCGCCAGCAATGGGGGGGGCCTCAACTATGGCTACACCTTC. As protein: CASNGGGLNYGYTF. Combining the CDR3 with reference TRBV5-1 and TRBJ1-2 gives the whole variable domain KAGVTQTPRYLIKTRGQQVTLSCSPISGHRSVSWYQQTPGQGLQFLFEYFSETQRNKGNFPGRFSGRQFSNSRSEMNVSTLELGDSALYLCASNGGGLNYGYTFGSGTRLTVV.

In DNA, the CDR3 is TGTGCCAGCAGCGGGAGCACCATCAGCACAGATACGCAGTATTTT. The encoded protein is CASSGSTISTDTQYF. This sequence joins TRBV5-4 and TRBJ2-3; possible D gene TRBD2, 5 bases. V lost 4 bases, J lost 0 bases, and 12 bases lay in between. This CDR3 spans 15 amino acids. CDR1 is SGHNT and CDR2 is YYREEE in the germline V gene (reference sequence).

CDR3 loop: CAIQGSYEQYF. The CDR3 coding sequence is TGTGCCATCCAAGGCTCCTACGAGCAGTACTTC. The V gene is TRBV6-1, the J gene TRBJ2-7; the D is unclear. CDR1 is MNHNS, CDR2 SASEGT, per germline. The CDR3 loop spans 11 amino acids. Trimming left V 10 bases short and J 0 bases short, with 7 bases between.